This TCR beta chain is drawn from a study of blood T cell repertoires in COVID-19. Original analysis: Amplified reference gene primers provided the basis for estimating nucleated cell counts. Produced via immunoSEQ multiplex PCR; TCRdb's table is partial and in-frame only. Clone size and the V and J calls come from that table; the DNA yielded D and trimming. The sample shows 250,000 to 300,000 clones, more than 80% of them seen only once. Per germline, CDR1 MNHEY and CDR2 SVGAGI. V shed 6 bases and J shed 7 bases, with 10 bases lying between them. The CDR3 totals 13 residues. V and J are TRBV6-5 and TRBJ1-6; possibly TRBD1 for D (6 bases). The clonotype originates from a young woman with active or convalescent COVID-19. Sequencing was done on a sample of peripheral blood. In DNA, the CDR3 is TGTGCCAGCAGGTCTACAGGGAATTCACCCCTCCACTTT. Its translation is CASRSTGNSPLHF.